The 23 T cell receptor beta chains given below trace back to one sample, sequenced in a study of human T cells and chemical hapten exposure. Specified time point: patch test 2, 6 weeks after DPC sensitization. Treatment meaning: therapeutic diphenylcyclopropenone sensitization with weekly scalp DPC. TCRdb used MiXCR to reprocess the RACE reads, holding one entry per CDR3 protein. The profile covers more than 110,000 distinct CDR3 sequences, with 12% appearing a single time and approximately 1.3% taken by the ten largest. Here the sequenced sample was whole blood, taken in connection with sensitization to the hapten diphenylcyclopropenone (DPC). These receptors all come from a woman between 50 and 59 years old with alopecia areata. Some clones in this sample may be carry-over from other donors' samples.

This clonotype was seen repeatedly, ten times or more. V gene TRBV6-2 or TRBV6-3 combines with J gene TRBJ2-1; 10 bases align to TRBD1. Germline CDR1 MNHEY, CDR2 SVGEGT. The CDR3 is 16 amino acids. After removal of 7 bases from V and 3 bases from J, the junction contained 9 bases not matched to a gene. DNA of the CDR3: TGTGCCAGCACCAGCCGGACAGGGGGGTTCTACAATGAGCAGTTCTTC. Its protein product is CASTSRTGGFYNEQFF.

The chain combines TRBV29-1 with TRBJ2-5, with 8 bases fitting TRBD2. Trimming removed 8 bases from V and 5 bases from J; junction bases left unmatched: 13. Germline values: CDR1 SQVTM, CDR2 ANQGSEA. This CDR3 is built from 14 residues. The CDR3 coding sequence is TGCAGCTCTTCAACCGGGACTAGACGGGAGACCCAGTACTTC. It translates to CSSSTGTRRETQYF.

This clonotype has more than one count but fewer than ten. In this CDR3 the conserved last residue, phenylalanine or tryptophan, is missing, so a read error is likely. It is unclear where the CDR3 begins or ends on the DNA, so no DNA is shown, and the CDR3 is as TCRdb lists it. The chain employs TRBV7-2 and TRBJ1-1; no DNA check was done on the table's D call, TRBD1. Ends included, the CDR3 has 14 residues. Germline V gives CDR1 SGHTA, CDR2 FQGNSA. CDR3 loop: CASSFLVTGTEAFL.

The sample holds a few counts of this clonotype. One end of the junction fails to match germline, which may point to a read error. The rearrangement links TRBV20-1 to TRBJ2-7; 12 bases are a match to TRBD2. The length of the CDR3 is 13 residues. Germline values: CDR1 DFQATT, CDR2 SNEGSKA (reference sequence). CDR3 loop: CSAWTSGMGERYF. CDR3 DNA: TGCAGTGCCTGGACTAGCGGGATGGGAGAGCGGTACTTC.

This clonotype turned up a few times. The CDR3 spells CASSLASGFTDTQYF. The CDR3 DNA is TGCGCCAGCAGCTTGGCTAGCGGTTTCACAGATACGCAGTATTTT. This chain uses TRBV5-1 with TRBJ2-3; TRBD2 agrees at 7 bases. This CDR3 is 15 amino acids long. In germline, CDR1 is SGHRS, CDR2 YFSETQ. V lost 0 bases and J lost 2; bases outside the gene matches: 3.

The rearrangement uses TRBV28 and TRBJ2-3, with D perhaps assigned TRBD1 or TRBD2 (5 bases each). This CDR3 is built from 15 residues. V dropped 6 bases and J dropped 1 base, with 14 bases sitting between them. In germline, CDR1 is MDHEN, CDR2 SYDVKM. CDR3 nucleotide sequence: TGTGCCAGCAGACCCCCGGGGCCTCGCACAGATACGCAGTATTTT. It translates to CASRPPGPRTDTQYF.

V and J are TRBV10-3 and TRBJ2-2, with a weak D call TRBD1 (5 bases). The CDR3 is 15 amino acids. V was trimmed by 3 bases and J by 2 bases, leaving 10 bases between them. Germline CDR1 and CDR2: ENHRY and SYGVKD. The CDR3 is CAISERGSNTGELFF. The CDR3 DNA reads TGTGCCATCAGTGAAAGGGGTTCAAACACCGGGGAGCTGTTTTTT.

CDR3 in DNA: TGTGCCAGCAGTTTAAGGACAGGGTCGCGTGAGCAGTTCTTC. It yields the protein CASSLRTGSREQFF. J is TRBJ2-1 and V is TRBV28, with 8 positions matching TRBD1. There are 14 residues in the CDR3. Looked up from germline, CDR1 is MDHEN and CDR2 is SYDVKM. V dropped 2 bases and J dropped 9; count of bases not matched to a gene: 6.

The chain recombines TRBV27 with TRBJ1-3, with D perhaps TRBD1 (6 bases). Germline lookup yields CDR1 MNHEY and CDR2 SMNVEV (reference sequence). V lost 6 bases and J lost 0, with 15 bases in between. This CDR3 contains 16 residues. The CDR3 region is CASRTGGQNSGNTIYF. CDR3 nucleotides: TGTGCCAGCAGGACAGGAGGGCAGAACTCTGGAAACACCATATATTTT.

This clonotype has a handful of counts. In DNA, the CDR3 is TGCGCCAGCAGCTTGAGGGGACAGGGTGGCCAGCCCCAGCATTTT. It is translated as CASSLRGQGGQPQHF. V and J are TRBV5-1 and TRBJ1-5, with TRBD1 matching 9 bases. Losses at the gene ends were 1 base for V and 7 bases for J; bases not matched to a gene: 6. Per the germline V gene, CDR1 is SGHRS and CDR2 is YFSETQ. This CDR3 is built from 15 residues.

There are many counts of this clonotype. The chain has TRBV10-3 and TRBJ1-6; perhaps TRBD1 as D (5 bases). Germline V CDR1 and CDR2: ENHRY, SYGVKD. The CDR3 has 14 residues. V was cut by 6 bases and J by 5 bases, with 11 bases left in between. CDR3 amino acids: CAIRSSTDNSPLHF. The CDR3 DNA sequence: TGTGCCATCAGATCCTCGACAGATAATTCACCCCTCCACTTT.

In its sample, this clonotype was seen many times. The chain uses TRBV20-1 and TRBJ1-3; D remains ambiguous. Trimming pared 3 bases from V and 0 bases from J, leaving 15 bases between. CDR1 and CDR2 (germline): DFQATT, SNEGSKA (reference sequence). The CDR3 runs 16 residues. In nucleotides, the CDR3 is TGCAGTGCTAGTCCCCCAGTGGGGAACTCTGGAAACACCATATATTTT. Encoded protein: CSASPPVGNSGNTIYF.

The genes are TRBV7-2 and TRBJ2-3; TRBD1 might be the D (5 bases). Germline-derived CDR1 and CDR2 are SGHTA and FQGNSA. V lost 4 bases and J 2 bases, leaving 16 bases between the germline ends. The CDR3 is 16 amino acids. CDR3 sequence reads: CASSSGIWGFTDTQYF. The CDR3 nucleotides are TGTGCCAGCAGCTCCGGCATTTGGGGCTTCACAGATACGCAGTATTTT. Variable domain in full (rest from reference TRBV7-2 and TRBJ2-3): GAGVSQSPSNKVTEKGKDVELRCDPISGHTALYWYRQSLGQGLEFLIYFQGNSAPDKSGLPSDRFSAERTGGSVSTLTIQRTQQEDSAVYLCASSSGIWGFTDTQYFGPGTRLTVL.

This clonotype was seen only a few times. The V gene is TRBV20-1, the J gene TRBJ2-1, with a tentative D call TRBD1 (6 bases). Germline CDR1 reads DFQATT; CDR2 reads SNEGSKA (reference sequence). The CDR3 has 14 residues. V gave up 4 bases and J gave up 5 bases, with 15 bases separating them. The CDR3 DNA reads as TGCAGTGCTACTAAGCAGGGGACGGACAATGAGCAGTTCTTC. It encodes CSATKQGTDNEQFF.

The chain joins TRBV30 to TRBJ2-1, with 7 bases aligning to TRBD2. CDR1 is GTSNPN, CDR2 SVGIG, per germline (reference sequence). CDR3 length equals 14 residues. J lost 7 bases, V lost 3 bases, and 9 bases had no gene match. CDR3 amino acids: CAWRVAGRGNEQFF. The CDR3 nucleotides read TGTGCCTGGAGGGTAGCGGGCCGTGGGAATGAGCAGTTCTTC.

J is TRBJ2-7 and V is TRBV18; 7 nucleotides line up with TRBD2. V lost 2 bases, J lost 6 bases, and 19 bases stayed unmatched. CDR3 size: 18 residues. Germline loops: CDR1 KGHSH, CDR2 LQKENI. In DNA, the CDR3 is TGTGCCAGCTCACCAAAGATGGGTCCAGCGGGACGGGGCCTCGAGCAGTACTTC. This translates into CASSPKMGPAGRGLEQYF.

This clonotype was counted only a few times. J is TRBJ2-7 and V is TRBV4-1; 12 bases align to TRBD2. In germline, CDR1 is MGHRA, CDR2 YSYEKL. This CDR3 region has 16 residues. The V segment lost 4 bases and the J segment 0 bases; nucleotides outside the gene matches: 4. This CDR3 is CASSLSTSGSSYEQYF. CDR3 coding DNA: TGCGCCAGCAGCCTATCGACTAGCGGGAGCTCCTACGAGCAGTACTTC.

CDR3 sequence (DNA): TGTGCCAGCAGCCCCGGGACTAGAGCCACCGGGGAGCTGTTTTTT. This gives the protein CASSPGTRATGELFF. V and J are TRBV6-6 and TRBJ2-2; 8 nucleotides match TRBD2. The CDR3 is 15 residues long. Germline V gives CDR1 MNHNY, CDR2 SVGAGI (reference sequence). The V segment lost 6 bases and the J segment 4 bases; nucleotides outside the gene matches: 7.

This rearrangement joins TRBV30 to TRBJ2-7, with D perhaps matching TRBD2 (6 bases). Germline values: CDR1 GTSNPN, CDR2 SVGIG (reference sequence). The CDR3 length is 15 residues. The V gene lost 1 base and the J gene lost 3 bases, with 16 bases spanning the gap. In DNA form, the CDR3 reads TGTGCCTGGAGTGAGAGTAGCGGTCTCTTCTACGAGCAGTACTTC. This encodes CAWSESSGLFYEQYF.

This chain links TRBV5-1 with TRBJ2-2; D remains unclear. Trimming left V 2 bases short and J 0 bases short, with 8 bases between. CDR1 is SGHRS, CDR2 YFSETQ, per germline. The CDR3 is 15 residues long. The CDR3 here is CASSFGAANTGELFF. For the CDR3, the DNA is TGCGCCAGCAGCTTCGGAGCCGCGAACACCGGGGAGCTGTTTTTT. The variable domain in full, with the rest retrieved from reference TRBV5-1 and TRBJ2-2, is KAGVTQTPRYLIKTRGQQVTLSCSPISGHRSVSWYQQTPGQGLQFLFEYFSETQRNKGNFPGRFSGRQFSNSRSEMNVSTLELGDSALYLCASSFGAANTGELFFGEGSRLTVL.

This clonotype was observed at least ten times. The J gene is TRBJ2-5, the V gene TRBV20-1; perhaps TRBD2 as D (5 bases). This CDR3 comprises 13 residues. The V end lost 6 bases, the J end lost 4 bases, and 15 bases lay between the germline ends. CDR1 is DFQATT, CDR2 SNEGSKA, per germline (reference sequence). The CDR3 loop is CSAPGRRRETQYF. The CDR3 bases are TGCAGTGCCCCGGGAAGGCGCCGAGAGACCCAGTACTTC.

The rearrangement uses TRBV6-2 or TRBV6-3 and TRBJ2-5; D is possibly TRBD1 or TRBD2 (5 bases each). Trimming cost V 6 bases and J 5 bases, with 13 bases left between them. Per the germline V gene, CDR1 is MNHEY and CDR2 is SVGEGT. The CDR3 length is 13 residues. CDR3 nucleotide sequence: TGTGCCAGCAGCCGGGATTGGGGGGAGACCCAGTACTTC. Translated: CASSRDWGETQYF.

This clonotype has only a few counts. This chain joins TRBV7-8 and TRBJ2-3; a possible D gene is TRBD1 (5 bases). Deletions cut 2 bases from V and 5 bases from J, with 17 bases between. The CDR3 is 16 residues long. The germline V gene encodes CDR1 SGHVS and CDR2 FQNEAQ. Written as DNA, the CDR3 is TGTGCCAGCAGCTTAAATGGGGCCAGGGAAAGAGATACGCAGTATTTT. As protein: CASSLNGARERDTQYF. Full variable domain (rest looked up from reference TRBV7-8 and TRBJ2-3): GAGVSQSPRYKVAKRGQDVALRCDPISGHVSLFWYQQALGQGPEFLTYFQNEAQLDKSGLPSDRFFAERPEGSVSTLKIQRTQQEDSAVYLCASSLNGARERDTQYFGPGTRLTVL.